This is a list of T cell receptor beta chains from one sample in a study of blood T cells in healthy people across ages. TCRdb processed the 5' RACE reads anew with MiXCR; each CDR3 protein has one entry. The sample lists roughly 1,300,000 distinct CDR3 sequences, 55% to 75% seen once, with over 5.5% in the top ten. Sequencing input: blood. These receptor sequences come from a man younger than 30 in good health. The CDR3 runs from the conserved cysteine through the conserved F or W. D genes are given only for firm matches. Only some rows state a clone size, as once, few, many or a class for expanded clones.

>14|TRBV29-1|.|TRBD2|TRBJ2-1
CSVSGTSGSNEQFF
TGCAGCGTGTCCGGGACTAGCGGGAGCAATGAGCAGTTCTTC
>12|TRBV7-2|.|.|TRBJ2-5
CASSPAAETQYF
TGTGCCAGCAGCCCAGCAGCAGAGACCCAGTACTTC
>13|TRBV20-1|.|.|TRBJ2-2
CSAKDIGTGELFF
TGCAGTGCTAAGGACATCGGAACCGGGGAGCTGTTTTTT
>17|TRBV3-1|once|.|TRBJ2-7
CASSQESGATPYNEQYF
TGTGCCAGCAGCCAAGAATCTGGGGCCACACCCTACAATGAGCAGTACTTC
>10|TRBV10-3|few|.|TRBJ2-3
CATGTDTQYF
TGTGCCACGGGCACAGATACGCAGTATTTT
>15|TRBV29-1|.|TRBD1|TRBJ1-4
CSAEDDRGPNEKLFF
TGCAGCGCTGAAGATGACAGGGGGCCTAATGAAAAACTGTTTTTT
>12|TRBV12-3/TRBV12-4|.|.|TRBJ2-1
CASSLDYSEQFF
TGTGCCAGCAGTTTAGACTACAGTGAGCAGTTCTTC
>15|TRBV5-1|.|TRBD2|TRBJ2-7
CASSLALAEKDEQYF
TGCGCCAGCAGCTTGGCGCTAGCGGAGAAAGATGAGCAGTACTTC
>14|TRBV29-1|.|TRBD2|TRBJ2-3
CSVLREGYTDTQYF
TGCAGCGTTTTGCGGGAGGGATACACAGATACGCAGTATTTT
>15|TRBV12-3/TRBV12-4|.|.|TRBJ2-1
CASSLVQIIQETQFF
TGTGCCAGCAGTTTAGTACAGATTATACAAGAGACCCAGTTCTTC
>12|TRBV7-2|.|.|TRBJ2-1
CASSLEFGEQFF
TGTGCCAGCAGCCTGGAGTTTGGTGAGCAGTTCTTC
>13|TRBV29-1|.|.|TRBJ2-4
CSVWGEAKNIQYF
TGCAGCGTTTGGGGGGAGGCCAAAAACATTCAGTACTTC
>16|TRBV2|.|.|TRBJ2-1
CASSVAGDRSYNEQFF
TGTGCCAGCAGTGTAGCGGGGGACAGGTCCTACAATGAGCAGTTCTTC
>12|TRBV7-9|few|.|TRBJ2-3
CASMPGPDTQYF
TGTGCCAGCATGCCAGGGCCAGATACGCAGTATTTT
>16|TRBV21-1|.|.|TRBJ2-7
CASSKDVGERRLVQYF
TGTGCCAGCAGCAAAGATGTAGGAGAAAGGCGTTTAGTGCAGTACTTC
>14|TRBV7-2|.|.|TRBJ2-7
CASSSDGGLYEQYF
TGTGCCAGCAGCTCGGACGGGGGGCTCTACGAGCAGTACTTC
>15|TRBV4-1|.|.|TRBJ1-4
CASSQFHTTNEKLFF
TGCGCCAGCAGCCAATTCCATACAACTAATGAAAAACTGTTTTTT
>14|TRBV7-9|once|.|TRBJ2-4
CASSPPGRPHKQYF
TGTGCCAGCAGCCCCCCGGGTAGACCCCACAAGCAGTACTTC
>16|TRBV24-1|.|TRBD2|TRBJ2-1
CATSDPRAGGSNEQFF
TGTGCCACCAGTGATCCCCGAGCGGGGGGCTCAAATGAGCAGTTCTTC
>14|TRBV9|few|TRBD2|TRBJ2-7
CASSVERELTEQYF
TGTGCCAGCAGCGTAGAGCGGGAGTTAACCGAGCAGTACTTC
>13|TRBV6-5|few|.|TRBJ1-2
CASRPAGGKGYTF
TGTGCCAGCAGGCCAGCGGGCGGGAAAGGCTACACCTTC
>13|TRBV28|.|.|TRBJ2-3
CASSGRPRDTQYF
TGTGCCAGCAGTGGGAGGCCCAGAGATACGCAGTATTTT